This T cell receptor beta chain is from a study of blood T cell repertoires in COVID-19. Across the study: Italy, Spain and the United States were the sources of the convalescent and acute COVID-19 samples.

During active infection, Seattle patients enrolled and were then monitored through disease. Authors' processing steps: Researchers report that nucleated cell counts were estimated from reference gene primer amplification. Profiled with immunoSEQ multiplex PCR; TCRdb holds only in-frame clones, not every one. V, J and clone size are those of that table, while D and trimming were read from the DNA. Altogether about 250,000 clones are present, roughly 84% being singletons, with the ten largest covering 15% to 18%. The germline V gene encodes CDR1 MNHEY and CDR2 SVGEGT. This CDR3 has 19 residues. Trimming took 0 bases from V and 4 from J; bases not matched to a gene: 11.

J is TRBJ2-3 and V is TRBV6-2 or TRBV6-3, with 12 positions matching TRBD2. The sequence derives from a person aged 65 to 85 with COVID-19, enrolled during active disease. Specimen: peripheral blood. The CDR3 reads CASSYSPTRLAGAPDTQYF. In nucleotides, the CDR3 is TGTGCCAGCAGTTACTCCCCGACACGACTAGCGGGGGCCCCAGATACGCAGTATTTT.